These 25 T cell receptor beta chains came from one sample sequenced in a study of blood T cell repertoires in COVID-19. The repertoire was sequenced with immunoSEQ multiplex PCR; TCRdb's copy has only in-frame clones and lacks some. The sample lists a few hundred thousand clones, approximately 80% occurring once. Input material: peripheral blood. Every receptor here comes from a human donor in a cohort sampled during active COVID-19.

The J gene is TRBJ2-3, the V gene TRBV5-4, with TRBD1 identical over 8 bases. The CDR3 is 16 amino acids. CDR1 and CDR2 (germline): SGHNT, YYREEE (reference sequence). With V trimmed by 5 bases and J by 1 base, 9 bases remained unmatched. The CDR3 DNA sequence: TGTGCCAGCAGGTACGGACAGGGAGTGGGCACAGATACGCAGTATTTT. This encodes CASRYGQGVGTDTQYF.

CDR3 region: CSVRTRTGSTEAFF. CDR3 bases: TGCAGCGTTAGGACCCGGACGGGGAGCACTGAAGCTTTCTTT. This rearrangement joins TRBV29-1 to TRBJ1-1; no firm D call. The CDR3 is 14 residues long. The ends were cut back, 5 bases at V and 4 bases at J, with 17 bases in the middle. Germline V CDR1 and CDR2: SQVTM, ANQGSEA.

This clone was seen once. The genes are TRBV28 and TRBJ1-3; 8 bases align to TRBD1. This CDR3 has 15 amino acids. The junction had 8 bases not matched to a gene; V was cut back by 6 bases and J by 4 bases. CDR1 is MDHEN, CDR2 SYDVKM, per germline. The CDR3 is CASSPPRGHGNTIYF. The CDR3 DNA reads TGTGCCAGCAGCCCCCCCAGGGGGCACGGAAACACCATATATTTT.

J is TRBJ2-7 and V is TRBV7-2; 7 nucleotides agree with TRBD1. This CDR3 is 14 amino acids long. The V segment lost 5 bases and the J segment 5 bases; nucleotides outside the gene matches: 9. CDR1 SGHTA and CDR2 FQGNSA come from the germline V gene. DNA for the CDR3: TGTGCCAGCAGCACCCAGAGGGGGCTCGACGAGCAGTACTTC. This encodes CASSTQRGLDEQYF.

The chain carries TRBV16 and TRBJ1-2; TRBD1 might be the D (5 bases). CDR1 is KGHSY and CDR2 is FQNENV in the germline V gene. This CDR3 has 14 amino acids. V dropped 6 bases and J dropped 4 bases, with 15 bases sitting between them. CDR3 nucleotides: TGTGCCAGCAGGAGAGACAGAACCTCCTATGGCTACACCTTC. Residues: CASRRDRTSYGYTF.

The chain joins TRBV27 to TRBJ2-1; the match to TRBD2 covers 8 bases. Germline loops: CDR1 MNHEY, CDR2 SMNVEV (reference sequence). The CDR3 covers 14 residues. The J segment lost 8 bases and the V segment lost 5 bases, leaving 8 bases of the junction unmatched. CDR3 amino acids: CASSPPAAGDEQFF. The DNA of the CDR3 is TGTGCCAGCAGTCCCCCCGCAGCGGGGGATGAGCAGTTCTTC.

The gene calls are TRBV29-1 and TRBJ1-2; tentative D call: TRBD1 (6 bases). V dropped 6 bases and J dropped 6 bases, with 14 bases sitting between them. CDR3 size: 12 residues. Germline CDR1 is SQVTM and CDR2 is ANQGSEA. The CDR3 region is CSVQTGFNGYTF. DNA of the CDR3: TGCAGCGTCCAAACAGGGTTTAATGGCTACACCTTC. Together with reference TRBV29-1 and TRBJ1-2, the CDR3 gives the full variable domain: SAVISQKPSRDICQRGTSLTIQCQVDSQVTMMFWYRQQPGQSLTLIATANQGSEATYESGFVIDKFPISRPNLTFSTLTVSNMSPEDSSIYLCSVQTGFNGYTFGSGTRLTVV.

CDR3 sequence: CASSSTYEQYF. As DNA, the CDR3 is TGTGCCAGCAGCTCCACCTACGAGCAGTACTTC. The V call is TRBV7-2, the J call TRBJ2-7; D is undetermined. Trimming took 4 bases from V and 2 from J, leaving 3 bases between them. CDR3 length equals 11 residues. From germline, CDR1 is SGHTA and CDR2 FQGNSA.

V and J are TRBV2 and TRBJ2-2; tentatively, D is TRBD1 (5 bases). Trimming removed 5 bases from V and 1 base from J, with 14 bases in between. The CDR3 loop spans 16 amino acids. Germline values: CDR1 SNHLY, CDR2 FYNNEI. CDR3 nucleotides: TGTGCCAGCAGTCCCGCTGGGGCCCGGAACACCGGGGAGCTGTTTTTT. Translating it yields CASSPAGARNTGELFF.

The CDR3 sequence is CASIGQGVFNQPQHF. The DNA of the CDR3 is TGTGCCAGCATTGGACAGGGGGTTTTCAATCAGCCCCAGCATTTT. The chain links TRBV28 to TRBJ1-5, with TRBD1 matching over 10 bases. The CDR3 length is 15 residues. Germline loops: CDR1 MDHEN, CDR2 SYDVKM. V lost 7 bases to trimming and J lost 3 bases; unmatched junction nucleotides: 6.

The genes are TRBV7-3 and TRBJ1-1; D is ambiguous. The ends were cut back, 1 base at V and 2 bases at J, with 8 bases in the middle. The CDR3 is 14 amino acids. Looked up from germline, CDR1 is SGHTA and CDR2 is FQGTGA. CDR3 coding DNA: TGTGCCAGCAGCTTAAGCCCAGAAAACACTGAAGCTTTCTTT. Its translation is CASSLSPENTEAFF.

This chain joins TRBV5-1 and TRBJ2-5, with 10 bases lining up with TRBD1. Germline CDR1 reads SGHRS; CDR2 reads YFSETQ. CDR3 length: 15 residues. V shed 4 bases and J 4 bases; nucleotides not matched to a gene: 7. CDR3 sequence reads: CASSRRDRGRETQYF. CDR3 DNA: TGCGCCAGCAGCCGCCGGGACAGGGGAAGAGAGACCCAGTACTTC.

For this clone: A much larger clonotype is one base distant, so this may be a read error. V is TRBV28 and J is TRBJ2-5; 7 bases are a match to TRBD1. V lost 6 bases and J lost 1; bases outside the gene matches: 2. The CDR3 spans 13 residues. CDR1 MDHEN and CDR2 SYDVKM come from the germline V gene. CDR3 nucleotide sequence: TGTGCCAGCAGGGGGGACAGCCAAGAGACCCAGTACTTC. As protein: CASRGDSQETQYF.

This chain links TRBV19 with TRBJ1-5; no reliable D call. V lost 9 bases to trimming and J lost 9 bases, with 15 bases between them. CDR1 is LNHDA, CDR2 SQIVND, per germline (reference sequence). The CDR3 spans 12 residues. CDR3 amino acids: CASKTGLGPQHF. The DNA of the CDR3 is TGTGCCAGCAAGACGGGGTTGGGGCCCCAGCATTTT.

The J gene is TRBJ2-7, the V gene TRBV5-4; 10 bases are a match to TRBD2. The CDR3 length is 15 residues. Germline lookup yields CDR1 SGHNT and CDR2 YYREEE (reference sequence). With 3 bases clipped from V and 7 bases from J, the junction kept 10 bases outside the gene matches. The CDR3 DNA follows: TGTGCCAGCAGCTCTTCCCTAGCGGGGGTCGTGGAGCAGTACTTC. Its translation: CASSSSLAGVVEQYF.

V usage is TRBV7-9 and J usage is TRBJ2-2; a possible D gene is TRBD2 (5 bases). Germline CDR1 and CDR2: SEHNR and FQNEAQ (reference sequence). V was pared by 4 bases and J by 6 bases, with 18 bases between. The CDR3 has 16 residues. In DNA form, the CDR3 reads TGTGCCAGCAGCTCCCCGTCGGGAACCCAGTCCGGGGAGCTGTTTTTT. Its translation: CASSSPSGTQSGELFF.

By share of the sample, this clone is medium-sized. CDR3 DNA: TGTGCCAGCAGCTTTCGACAGGGGAGAGGCGGGGAGCTGTTTTTT. This sequence encodes CASSFRQGRGGELFF. The chain has TRBV7-8 and TRBJ2-2; 8 bases line up with TRBD1. Germline values: CDR1 SGHVS, CDR2 FQNEAQ. The junction had 7 bases not matched to a gene; V was cut back by 3 bases and J by 7 bases. The CDR3 has 15 amino acids.

In DNA, the CDR3 is TGTGCCAGCTCACTGCGACAGGAACCAAGAAAGACCCAGTACTTC. Translation: CASSLRQEPRKTQYF. The V call is TRBV18, the J call TRBJ2-5, with D possibly TRBD1 on 6 matching bases. The CDR3 consists of 15 residues. The germline V and J ends were trimmed by 4 bases and 6 bases, with 18 bases remaining between them. Germline V CDR1 and CDR2: KGHSH, LQKENI. Full variable domain (remainder filled in from reference TRBV18 and TRBJ2-5): NAGVMQNPRHLVRRRGQEARLRCSPMKGHSHVYWYRQLPEEGLKFMVYLQKENIIDESGMPKERFSAEFPKEGPSILRIQQVVRGDSAAYFCASSLRQEPRKTQYFGPGTRLLVL.

The V gene is TRBV10-3, the J gene TRBJ2-2, with D perhaps matching TRBD2 (5 bases). The length of the CDR3 is 14 residues. Deletions cut 11 bases from V and 4 bases from J, with 17 bases between. CDR1 and CDR2 (germline): ENHRY, SYGVKD. CDR3 in DNA: TGTGCCTCCAACCCCGGGGATTTCACCGGGGAGCTGTTTTTT. Its translation is CASNPGDFTGELFF.

This chain connects TRBV3-1 (or the pseudogene TRBV3-2) to TRBJ2-5, with TRBD2 matching over 13 bases. Germline assignment: CDR1 LGHDT and CDR2 YNNKEL (reference sequence). The ends lost 4 bases at V and 4 bases at J; junction bases unmatched: 6. This CDR3 contains 16 residues. The CDR3 coding sequence is TGTGCCAGCAGCCCTGGGGGACTAGCGGGACGAGAGACCCAGTACTTC. Protein sequence: CASSPGGLAGRETQYF.

The chain couples TRBV9 to TRBJ2-3; D perhaps matches TRBD2 (5 bases). In germline, CDR1 is SGDLS, CDR2 YYNGEE. V was pared by 0 bases and J by 2 bases, with 13 bases between. The CDR3 totals 16 residues. The CDR3 spells CASSVGERWATDTQYF. The CDR3 coding sequence is TGTGCCAGCAGCGTAGGGGAGCGATGGGCCACAGATACGCAGTATTTT.

The chain links TRBV5-1 to TRBJ1-6, with 12 bases aligning to TRBD1. Germline V gene data show CDR1 as SGHRS and CDR2 as YFSETQ. J gave up 9 bases and V 6 bases, and 4 bases lay outside the gene matches. The CDR3 runs to 14 residues. CDR3 sequence: CASMVGQGASPLHF. The CDR3 DNA is TGCGCCAGCATGGTGGGACAGGGGGCTTCACCCCTCCACTTT.

V usage is TRBV9 and J usage is TRBJ1-1; D is unclear. This CDR3 is built from 15 residues. V was pared by 0 bases and J by 1 base, with 10 bases between. Germline CDR1 SGDLS, CDR2 YYNGEE. The CDR3 region has the DNA TGTGCCAGCAGCGTAGTGGGCAATGCGAACACTGAAGCTTTCTTT. Its protein product is CASSVVGNANTEAFF.

This clone was recorded once. CDR3: CASSKDSYEQYF. The CDR3 DNA sequence: TGCGCCAGCAGCAAGGACAGCTACGAGCAGTACTTC. The chain uses TRBV5-1 and TRBJ2-7; D perhaps matches TRBD1 (6 bases). Germline assignment: CDR1 SGHRS and CDR2 YFSETQ. The CDR3 has 12 residues. V was cut by 4 bases and J by 3 bases, with 8 bases left in between.

This clone was counted between two and nine times. The rearrangement joins TRBV5-4 to TRBJ2-1, with 8 bases aligning to TRBD2. This CDR3 has 16 residues. With 0 bases clipped from V and 6 bases from J, the junction kept 8 bases outside the gene matches. Germline CDR1 and CDR2: SGHNT and YYREEE (reference sequence). DNA of the CDR3: TGTGCCAGCAGCTTGGAACCCGGGGGGGCATCCAATGAGCAGTTCTTC. It specifies CASSLEPGGASNEQFF.